This T cell receptor beta chain was captured in a study of Graves' ophthalmopathy and Graves' hyperthyroidism. For the study at large: Where ophthalmopathy was absent within 18 months of follow-up, hyperthyroidism was stable.

Amplified material comprised TCR beta CDR3 regions derived from RNA transcripts. First-round RT-PCR used HTBI primers; second-round multiplex PCR followed. From the multiplex PCR reads, TCRdb called clonotypes with MiXCR, one entry per CDR3 protein. The repertoire has over a million distinct CDR3 sequences, less than 45% of them found once; the top ten carry 11%. The CDR3 runs to 14 residues. Per germline, CDR1 SEHNR and CDR2 FQNEAQ (reference sequence). Trimming stripped 7 bases from V and 0 bases from J, with 12 bases between. Newly diagnosed hyperthyroidism donors, aged 18 to 65, duration under 2 months. Uncontrolled infections, other autoimmune diseases, pregnancy or lactation barred patients from enrollment.

V gene TRBV7-9 combines with J gene TRBJ1-1, with unresolved D. The TCR comes from an adult man with Graves' hyperthyroidism. Source material: peripheral blood or thyroid tissue (not recorded which). CDR3 nucleotide sequence: TGTGCCAGCATTTCCCTTACGTTGAACACTGAAGCTTTCTTT. The encoded protein is CASISLTLNTEAFF.